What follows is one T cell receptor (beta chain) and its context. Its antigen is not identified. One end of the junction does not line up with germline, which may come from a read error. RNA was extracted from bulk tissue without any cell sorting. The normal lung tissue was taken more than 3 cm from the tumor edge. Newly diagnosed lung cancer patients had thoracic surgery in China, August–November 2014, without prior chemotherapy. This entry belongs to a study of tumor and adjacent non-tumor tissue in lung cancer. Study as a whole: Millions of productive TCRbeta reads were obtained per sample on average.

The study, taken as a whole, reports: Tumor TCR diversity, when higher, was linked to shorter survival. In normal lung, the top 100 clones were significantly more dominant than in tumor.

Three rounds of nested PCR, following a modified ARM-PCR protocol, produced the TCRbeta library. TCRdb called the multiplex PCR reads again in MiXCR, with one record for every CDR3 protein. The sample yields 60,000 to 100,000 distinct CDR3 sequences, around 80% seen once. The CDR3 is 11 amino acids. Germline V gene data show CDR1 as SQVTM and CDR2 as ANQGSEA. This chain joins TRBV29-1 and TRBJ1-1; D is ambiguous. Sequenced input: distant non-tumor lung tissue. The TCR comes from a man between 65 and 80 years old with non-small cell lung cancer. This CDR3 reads CSIIVVPEALF. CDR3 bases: TGCAGCATTATTGTAGTCCCTGAAGCCTTATTT.